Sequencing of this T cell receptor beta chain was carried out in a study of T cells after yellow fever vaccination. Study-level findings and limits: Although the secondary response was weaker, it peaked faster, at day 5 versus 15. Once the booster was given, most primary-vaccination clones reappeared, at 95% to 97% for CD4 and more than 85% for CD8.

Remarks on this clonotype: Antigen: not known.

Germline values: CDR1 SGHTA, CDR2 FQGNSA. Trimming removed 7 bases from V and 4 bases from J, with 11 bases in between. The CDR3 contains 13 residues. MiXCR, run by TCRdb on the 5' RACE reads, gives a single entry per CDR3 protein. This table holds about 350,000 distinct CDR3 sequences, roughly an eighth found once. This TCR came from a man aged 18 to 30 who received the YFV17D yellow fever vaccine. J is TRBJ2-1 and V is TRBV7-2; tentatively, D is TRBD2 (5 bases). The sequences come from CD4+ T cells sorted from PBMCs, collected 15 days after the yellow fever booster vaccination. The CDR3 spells CASTALVYNEQFF. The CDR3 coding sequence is TGTGCCAGCACCGCACTAGTTTACAATGAGCAGTTCTTC.